At least ten counts were recorded for the clone carrying this TCR beta chain. Enrolled ophthalmopathy patients presented with a Clinical Activity Score of at least 3, a NOSPECS grade of at least 4, and disease duration under 3 months. Any patient presenting with uncontrolled infection, other autoimmune disease, pregnancy or lactation was left out. Diagnosis relied on clinical symptoms, serum thyroxine and TRAb, thyroid ultrasound and orbital computed tomography. This record belongs to a study of T cells in Graves' hyperthyroidism and ophthalmopathy. Study-wide background: Peripheral blood was obtained at initial diagnosis, preceding any treatment.

Amplified regions were TCR beta CDR3 sequences from RNA transcripts. Researchers ran a first-round RT-PCR on the TCR CDR3 using the HTBI primer set. TCRdb re-called the multiplex PCR reads with MiXCR, one entry per CDR3 protein. The sample consists of about 640,000 distinct CDR3 sequences, around 21% of them appearing once. The receptor was derived from a man aged 30-40 years with Graves' ophthalmopathy. Sequencing was done on a sample of blood.

This chain's CDR3 is CASSLEGQGYQPQHF. As DNA, the CDR3 is TGCGCCAGCAGCTTGGAAGGACAGGGCTATCAGCCCCAGCATTTT. The chain employs TRBV5-1 and TRBJ1-5, with 8 positions matching TRBD1. This CDR3 is built from 15 residues. V dropped 0 bases and J dropped 5; count of bases not matched to a gene: 4. Per the germline V gene, CDR1 is SGHRS and CDR2 is YFSETQ.